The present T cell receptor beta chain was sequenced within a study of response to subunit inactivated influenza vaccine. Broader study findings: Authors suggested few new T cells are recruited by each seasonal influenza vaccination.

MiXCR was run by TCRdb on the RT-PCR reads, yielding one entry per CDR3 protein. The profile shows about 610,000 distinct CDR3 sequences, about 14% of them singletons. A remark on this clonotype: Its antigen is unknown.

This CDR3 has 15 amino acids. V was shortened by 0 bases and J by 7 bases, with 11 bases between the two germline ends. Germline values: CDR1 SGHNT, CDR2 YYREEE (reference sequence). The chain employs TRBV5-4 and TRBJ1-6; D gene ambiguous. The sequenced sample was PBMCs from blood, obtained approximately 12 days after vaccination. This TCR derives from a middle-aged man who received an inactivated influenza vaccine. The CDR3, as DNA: TGTGCCAGCAGCTTGGCCACCAGGCAAAATTCACCCCTCCACTTT. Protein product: CASSLATRQNSPLHF.